Below are 3 T cell receptor beta chains sequenced from a single sample in a study of T cell responses to AZD1222 COVID-19 vaccine. Sequencing used immunoSEQ multiplex PCR; TCRdb keeps in-frame clones, though not all of them. Of about 83,000 clones in the sample, under 95% were seen once. Sequenced here: peripheral blood, sampled 28 days after the second AZD1222 dose. The receptors were gathered from an adult who received the AZD1222 COVID-19 vaccine.

The rearrangement uses TRBV7-9 and TRBJ1-3, with TRBD1 matching 10 bases. The V gene end was trimmed by 1 base and the J gene end by 3 bases; junction bases not matched to a gene: 3. Germline V gives CDR1 SEHNR, CDR2 FQNEAQ (reference sequence). The CDR3 length is 16 residues. CDR3 sequence (DNA): TGTGCCAGCAGCTTAGGGACAGGGGGTTTTGGAAACACCATATATTTT. Translating gives CASSLGTGGFGNTIYF.

The chain is built from TRBV25-1 and TRBJ1-1, with 7 bases fitting TRBD1. V gave up 1 base and J gave up 6 bases; unmatched junction bases: 11. The germline V gene has CDR1 MGHDK and CDR2 SYGVNS. CDR3 length: 16 residues. The CDR3 region has the DNA TGTGCCAGCAGTGAATCCGGGGGGACAGCAATTGCTGAAGCTTTCTTT. Translated: CASSESGGTAIAEAFF.

The chain combines TRBV28 with TRBJ2-2, with 8 bases matching TRBD1. This CDR3 is 16 amino acids long. With 7 bases clipped from V and 1 base from J, the junction kept 8 bases outside the gene matches. Germline assignment: CDR1 MDHEN and CDR2 SYDVKM. As DNA, the CDR3 is TGTGCCAGCAAACCCCAGGGGACAGGGAACACCGGGGAGCTGTTTTTT. Translated: CASKPQGTGNTGELFF. Full variable domain (missing parts from reference TRBV28 and TRBJ2-2): DVKVTQSSRYLVKRTGEKVFLECVQDMDHENMFWYRQDPGLGLRLIYFSYDVKMKEKGDIPEGYSVSREKKERFSLILESASTNQTSMYLCASKPQGTGNTGELFFGEGSRLTVL.